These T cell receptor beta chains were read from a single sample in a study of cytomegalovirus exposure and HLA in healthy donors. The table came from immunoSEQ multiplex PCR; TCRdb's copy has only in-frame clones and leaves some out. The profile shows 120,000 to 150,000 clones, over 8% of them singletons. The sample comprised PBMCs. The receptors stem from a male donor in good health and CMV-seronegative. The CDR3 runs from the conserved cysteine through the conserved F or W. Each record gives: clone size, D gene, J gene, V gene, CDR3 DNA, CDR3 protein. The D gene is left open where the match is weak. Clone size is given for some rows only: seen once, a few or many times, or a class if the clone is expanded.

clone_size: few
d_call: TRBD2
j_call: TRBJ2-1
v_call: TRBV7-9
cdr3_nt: TGTGCCAGCAGCTCCCTAGCGGGGGGACACAATGAGCAGTTCTTC
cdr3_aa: CASSSLAGGHNEQFF

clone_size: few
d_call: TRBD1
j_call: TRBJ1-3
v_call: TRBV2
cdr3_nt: TGTGCCAGCAGACAGGGGTTTGGAGGTGGAAACACCATATATTTT
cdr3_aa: CASRQGFGGGNTIYF

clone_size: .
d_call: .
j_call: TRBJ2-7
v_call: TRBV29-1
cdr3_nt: TGCAGCGTTGCGGACTACTACGAGCAGTACTTC
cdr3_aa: CSVADYYEQYF

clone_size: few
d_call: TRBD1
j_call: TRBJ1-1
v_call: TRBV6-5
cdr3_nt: TGTGCCAGCAGTAGGGGGCGCCTCACTGAAGCTTTCTTT
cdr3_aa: CASSRGRLTEAFF

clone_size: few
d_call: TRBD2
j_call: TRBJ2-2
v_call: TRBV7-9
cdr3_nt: TGTGCCAGCAGCTCTGGACTCCGGGGGGACACCGGGGAGCTGTTTTTT
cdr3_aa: CASSSGLRGDTGELFF

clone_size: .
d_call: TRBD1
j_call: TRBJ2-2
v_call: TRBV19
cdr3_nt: TGTGCCAGTAGTACAGGGGGCGGCGGGGAGCTGTTTTTT
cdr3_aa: CASSTGGGGELFF

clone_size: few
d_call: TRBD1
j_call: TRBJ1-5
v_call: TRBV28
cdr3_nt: TGTGCCAGCAGTGTGGGACAGTTAAATCAGCCCCAGCATTTT
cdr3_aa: CASSVGQLNQPQHF

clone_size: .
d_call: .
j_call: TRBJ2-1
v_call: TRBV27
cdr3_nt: TGTGCCAGCAGTTTGGCAGATTCCTACAATGAGCAGTTCTTC
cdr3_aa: CASSLADSYNEQFF

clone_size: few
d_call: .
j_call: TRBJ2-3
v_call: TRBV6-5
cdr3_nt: TGTGCCAGCAGCCAAGGGGCCCCCCCCACAGATACGCAGTATTTT
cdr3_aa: CASSQGAPPTDTQYF

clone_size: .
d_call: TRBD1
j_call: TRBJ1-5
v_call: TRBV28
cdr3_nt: TGTGCCAGCAGTTCACCGGGACAGCTGTCCAATCAGCCCCAGCATTTT
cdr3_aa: CASSSPGQLSNQPQHF

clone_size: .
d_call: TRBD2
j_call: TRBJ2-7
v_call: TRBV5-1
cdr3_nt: TGCGCCAGCAGCTTGGGGAATCGCGGGAGGGCTTACGAGCAGTACTTC
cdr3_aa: CASSLGNRGRAYEQYF

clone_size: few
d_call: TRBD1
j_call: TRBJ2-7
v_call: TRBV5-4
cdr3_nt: TGTGCCAGCAGCGTTTCAGACAGGGGTGCTGGGCAGTACTTC
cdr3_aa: CASSVSDRGAGQYF

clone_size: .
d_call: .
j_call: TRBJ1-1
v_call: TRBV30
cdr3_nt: TGTGCCTGGATCCCGCGGGGCTTGGAAGCTTTCTTT
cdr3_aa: CAWIPRGLEAFF

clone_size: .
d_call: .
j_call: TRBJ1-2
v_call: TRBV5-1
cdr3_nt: TGCGCCAGCAGCGCCTCGACAGGAAGCTATGGCTACACCTTC
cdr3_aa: CASSASTGSYGYTF

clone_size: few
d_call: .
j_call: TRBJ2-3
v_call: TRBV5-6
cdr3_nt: TGTGCCAGCAGCTTGAGGAACGGAGCCGGCGATACGCAGTATTTT
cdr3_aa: CASSLRNGAGDTQYF

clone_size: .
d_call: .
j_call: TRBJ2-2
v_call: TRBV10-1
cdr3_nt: TGCGCCAGCAGTTCCGCTGACAGGTTCGCTGGGGAGCTGTTTTTT
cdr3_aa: CASSSADRFAGELFF

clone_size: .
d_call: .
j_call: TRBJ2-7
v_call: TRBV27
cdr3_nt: TGTGCCAGCAGTTCGCGAGGGACTGTGAAGACCTACGAGCAGTACTTC
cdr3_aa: CASSSRGTVKTYEQYF

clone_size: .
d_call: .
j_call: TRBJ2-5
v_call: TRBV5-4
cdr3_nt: TGTGCCAGTTTCCGGGATCAAGAGACCCAGTACTTC
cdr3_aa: CASFRDQETQYF

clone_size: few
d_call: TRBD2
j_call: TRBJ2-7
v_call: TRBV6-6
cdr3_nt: TGTGCCAGCAGTTACCGACTAGCGCCTAACTACGAGCAGTACTTC
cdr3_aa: CASSYRLAPNYEQYF

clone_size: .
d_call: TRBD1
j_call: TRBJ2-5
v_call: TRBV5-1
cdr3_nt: TGCGCCAGCAGCTTGACAGGGGGTATGGAGACCCAGTACTTC
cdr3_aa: CASSLTGGMETQYF

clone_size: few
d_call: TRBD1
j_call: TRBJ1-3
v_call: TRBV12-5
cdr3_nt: TGTGCTAGTGGTTTGACAGGGGAGAGAAACACCATATATTTT
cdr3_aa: CASGLTGERNTIYF

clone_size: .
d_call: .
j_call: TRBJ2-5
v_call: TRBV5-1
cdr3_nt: TGCGCCAGCAGCTTGGGTACGGCGGAAGAGACCCAGTACTTC
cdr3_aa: CASSLGTAEETQYF

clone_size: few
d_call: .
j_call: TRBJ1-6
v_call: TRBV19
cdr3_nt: TGTGCCAGTAGTCGAGGGCTCGGATCACCCCTCCACTTT
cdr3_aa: CASSRGLGSPLHF

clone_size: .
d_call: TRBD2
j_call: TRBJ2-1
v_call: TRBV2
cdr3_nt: TGTGCCACCACATCGGGGACTAGAAACAATGAGCAGTTCTTC
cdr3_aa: CATTSGTRNNEQFF

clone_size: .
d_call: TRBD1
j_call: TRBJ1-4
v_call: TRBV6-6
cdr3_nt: TGTGCCAGCAGTTACTCGACAGGGGGTAGTGAAAAACTGTTTTTT
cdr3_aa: CASSYSTGGSEKLFF

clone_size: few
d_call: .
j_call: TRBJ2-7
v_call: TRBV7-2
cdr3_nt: TGTGCCAGCAGCTTATCCGACAGGTCCTACGAGCAGTACTTC
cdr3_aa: CASSLSDRSYEQYF

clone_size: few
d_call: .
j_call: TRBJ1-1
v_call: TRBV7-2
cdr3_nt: TGTGCCAGCAGCCCCAATCGGTTAGCTTTCTTT
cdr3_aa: CASSPNRLAFF

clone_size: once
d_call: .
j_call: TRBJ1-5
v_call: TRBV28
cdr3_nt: TGTGCCAGCAGGGGACAAGAGGGCAATCAGCCCCAGCATTTT
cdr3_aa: CASRGQEGNQPQHF

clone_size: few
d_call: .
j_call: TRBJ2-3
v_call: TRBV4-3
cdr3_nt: TGCGCCAGCAGCCAATTCCTATCGACAGATACGCAGTATTTT
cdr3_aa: CASSQFLSTDTQYF

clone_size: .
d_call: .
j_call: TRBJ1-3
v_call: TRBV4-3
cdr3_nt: TGCGCCAGCAGCCAAGACAGGTTCTCTGGAAACACCATATATTTT
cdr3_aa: CASSQDRFSGNTIYF

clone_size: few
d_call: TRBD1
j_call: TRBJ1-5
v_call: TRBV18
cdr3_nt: TGTGCCAGCTCACCGCAGGGGGCCTATAGCAATCAGCCCCAGCATTTT
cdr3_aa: CASSPQGAYSNQPQHF

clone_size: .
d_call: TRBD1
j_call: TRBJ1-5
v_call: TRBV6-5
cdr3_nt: TGTGCCAGCAGGCGACAGGGAACGACAAATCAGCCCCAGCATTTT
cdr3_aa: CASRRQGTTNQPQHF

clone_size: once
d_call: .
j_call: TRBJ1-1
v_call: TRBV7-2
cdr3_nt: TGTGCCAGCAGCCCAAACAGTAGACGGTTCACTGAAGCTTTCTTT
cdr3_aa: CASSPNSRRFTEAFF

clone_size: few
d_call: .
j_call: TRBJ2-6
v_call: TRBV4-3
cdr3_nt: TGCGCCAGCAGCCATCGGTATGGGGCGACTGGGGCCAACGTCCTGACTTTC
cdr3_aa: CASSHRYGATGANVLTF

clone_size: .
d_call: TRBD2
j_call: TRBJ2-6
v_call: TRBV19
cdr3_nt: TGTGCCAGTAGTATAGCCGGACTAGCGGGAGGTTTCTCTGGGGCCAACGTCCTGACTTTC
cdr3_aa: CASSIAGLAGGFSGANVLTF

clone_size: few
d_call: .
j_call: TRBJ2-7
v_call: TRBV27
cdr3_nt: TGTGCCAGCAGTTTAAACGGGTTTTCCTACGAGCAGTACTTC
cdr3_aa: CASSLNGFSYEQYF

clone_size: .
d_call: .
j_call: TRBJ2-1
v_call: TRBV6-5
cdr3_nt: TGTGCCAGCAGTTCCTTTAACTCCTACAATGAGCAGTTCTTC
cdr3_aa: CASSSFNSYNEQFF

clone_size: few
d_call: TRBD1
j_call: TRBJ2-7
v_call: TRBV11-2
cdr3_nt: TGTGCCAGCAGCTTAGTGGCAGGGGGCGGCTACGAGCAGTACTTC
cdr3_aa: CASSLVAGGGYEQYF

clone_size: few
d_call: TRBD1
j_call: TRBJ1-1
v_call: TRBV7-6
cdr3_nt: TGTGCCAGCAGCCCAGGGACAGGTGGTACTGAAGCTTTCTTT
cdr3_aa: CASSPGTGGTEAFF

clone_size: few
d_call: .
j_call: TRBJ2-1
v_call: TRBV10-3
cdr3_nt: TGTGCCGCCCGGGAGTTCAATGAGCAGTTCTTC
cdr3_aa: CAAREFNEQFF

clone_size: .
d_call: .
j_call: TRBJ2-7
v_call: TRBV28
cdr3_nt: TGTGCCAGCAGTCCCAGGGGACACGAGCAGTACTTC
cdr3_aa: CASSPRGHEQYF

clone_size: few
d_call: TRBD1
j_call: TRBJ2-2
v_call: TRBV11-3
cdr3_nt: TGTGCCAGCAGCTTAGATGGGACAGCTACCGGGGAGCTGTTTTTT
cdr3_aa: CASSLDGTATGELFF

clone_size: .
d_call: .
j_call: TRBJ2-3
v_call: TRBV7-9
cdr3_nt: TGTGCCAGCAGCTTAGTGTGGACTAGCACAGATACGCAGTATTTT
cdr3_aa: CASSLVWTSTDTQYF

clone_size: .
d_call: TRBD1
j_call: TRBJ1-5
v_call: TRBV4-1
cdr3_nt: TGCGCCAGCCGACAGACGGGACAGAGCAATCAGCCCCAGCATTTT
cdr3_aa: CASRQTGQSNQPQHF

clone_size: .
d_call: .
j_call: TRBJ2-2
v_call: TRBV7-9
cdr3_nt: TGTGCCAGCAGCTTATGGCAGGTCGTCACCGGGGAGCTGTTTTTT
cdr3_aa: CASSLWQVVTGELFF